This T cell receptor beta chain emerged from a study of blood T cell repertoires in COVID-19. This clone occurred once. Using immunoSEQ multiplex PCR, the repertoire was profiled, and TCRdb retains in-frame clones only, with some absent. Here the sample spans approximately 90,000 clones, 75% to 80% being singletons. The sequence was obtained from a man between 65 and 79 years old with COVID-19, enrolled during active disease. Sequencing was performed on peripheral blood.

The CDR3 DNA follows: TGTGCCAGCAGTCCCCGTTTCTCAGGGGGCAATGGCTACACCTTC. Translating gives CASSPRFSGGNGYTF. The chain has TRBV27 and TRBJ1-2; 8 bases align to TRBD1. This CDR3 region has 15 residues. CDR1 MNHEY and CDR2 SMNVEV come from the germline V gene (reference sequence). The V segment lost 5 bases and the J segment 6 bases; nucleotides outside the gene matches: 11.